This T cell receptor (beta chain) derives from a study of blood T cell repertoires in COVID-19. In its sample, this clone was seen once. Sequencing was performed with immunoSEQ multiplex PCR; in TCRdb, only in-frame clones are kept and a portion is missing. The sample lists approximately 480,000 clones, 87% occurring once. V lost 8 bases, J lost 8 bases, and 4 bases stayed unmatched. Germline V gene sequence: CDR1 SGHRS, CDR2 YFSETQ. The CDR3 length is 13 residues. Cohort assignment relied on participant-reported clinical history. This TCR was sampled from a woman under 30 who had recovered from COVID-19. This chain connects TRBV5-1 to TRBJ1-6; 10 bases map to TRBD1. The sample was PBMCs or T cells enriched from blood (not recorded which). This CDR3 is CASRQGADSPLHF. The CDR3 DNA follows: TGCGCCAGTCGACAGGGGGCGGATTCACCCCTCCACTTT. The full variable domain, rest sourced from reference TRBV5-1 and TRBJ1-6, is KAGVTQTPRYLIKTRGQQVTLSCSPISGHRSVSWYQQTPGQGLQFLFEYFSETQRNKGNFPGRFSGRQFSNSRSEMNVSTLELGDSALYLCASRQGADSPLHFGNGTRLTVT.